This T cell receptor beta chain derives from a study of blood T cells in healthy people across ages. Study-level points and caveats: A strong correlation was found between TCR beta diversity and the percentage of naive T cells.

Combining a sample-barcoded 5' primer with a J-beta primer mix, a second PCR ran for 7 to 11 cycles. Using its own MiXCR run on the 5' RACE reads, TCRdb lists one record per CDR3 protein. The sample records about 1.5 million distinct CDR3 sequences, about 42% being singletons. The CDR3 totals 17 residues. V lost 2 bases and J lost 0; bases outside the gene matches: 7. Germline V gives CDR1 SGDLS, CDR2 YYNGEE. As concerns this clonotype: No antigen is known for it.

Material: blood. The chain joins TRBV9 to TRBJ2-3; TRBD2 agrees at 9 bases. This TCR was sampled from a woman younger than 30 in good health. The DNA for the CDR3 is TGTGCCAGCAGCGTGGCGGGGGGGCCTCGAAGCACAGATACGCAGTATTTT. Protein sequence: CASSVAGGPRSTDTQYF.